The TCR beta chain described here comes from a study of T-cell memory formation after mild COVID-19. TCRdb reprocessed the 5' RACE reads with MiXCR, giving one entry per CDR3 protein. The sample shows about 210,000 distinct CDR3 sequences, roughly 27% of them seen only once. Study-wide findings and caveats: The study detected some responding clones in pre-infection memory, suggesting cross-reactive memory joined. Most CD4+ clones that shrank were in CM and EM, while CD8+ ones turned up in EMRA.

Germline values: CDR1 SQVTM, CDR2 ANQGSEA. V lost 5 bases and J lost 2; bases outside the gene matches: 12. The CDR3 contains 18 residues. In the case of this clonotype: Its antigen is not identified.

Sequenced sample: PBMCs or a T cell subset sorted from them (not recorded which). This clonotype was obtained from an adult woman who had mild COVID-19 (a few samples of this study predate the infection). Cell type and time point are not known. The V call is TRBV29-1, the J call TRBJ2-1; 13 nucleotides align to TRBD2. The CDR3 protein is CSVYSGTSGTITYNEQFF. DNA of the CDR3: TGCAGCGTTTATAGCGGGACTAGCGGGACAATAACCTACAATGAGCAGTTCTTC.